These 21 T cell receptor beta chains came from one sample sequenced in a study of blood T cell repertoires in COVID-19. Measured with immunoSEQ multiplex PCR; TCRdb has only the in-frame clones, and not every one. The sample shows around 93,000 clones, 81% of them seen only once. Sequencing used peripheral blood. These receptors originate from a man between 60 and 75 years old with acute or convalescent COVID-19.

The chain combines TRBV2 with TRBJ2-5; 7 bases align to TRBD2. CDR3 size: 14 residues. The germline CDR1 and CDR2 sequences are SNHLY and FYNNEI. With V trimmed by 6 bases and J by 2 bases, 6 bases remained unmatched. CDR3 amino acids: CASSERRGQETQYF. The CDR3 DNA is TGTGCCAGCAGCGAGCGGCGGGGGCAAGAGACCCAGTACTTC.

The rearrangement uses TRBV11-3 and TRBJ2-4; weak D call: TRBD1 (6 bases). This CDR3 is 16 amino acids long. Per the germline V gene, CDR1 is SGHNT and CDR2 is YENEEA. V lost 1 base to trimming and J lost 8 bases, with 18 bases between them. The CDR3 loop reads CASSLVVGQGFDIQYF. Here the CDR3 DNA reads TGTGCCAGCAGCTTAGTTGTCGGGCAGGGGTTCGACATTCAGTACTTC.

The chain uses TRBV3-1 (or the pseudogene TRBV3-2) and TRBJ1-3, with D possibly matching TRBD1 (6 bases). Germline V lookup: CDR1 LGHDT, CDR2 YNNKEL (reference sequence). The ends were cut back, 4 bases at V and 3 bases at J, with 19 bases in the middle. The CDR3 is made up of 17 amino acids. The CDR3 region has the DNA TGTGCCAGCAGCCTCTTAACCACAGGGTTAAGTGGAAACACCATATATTTT. Translated, it gives CASSLLTTGLSGNTIYF.

This chain uses TRBV7-8 with TRBJ1-4, with 8 bases aligning to TRBD1. Germline CDR1 reads SGHVS; CDR2 reads FQNEAQ. V shed 10 bases, J shed 7 bases, and the junction held 14 bases outside the gene matches. The CDR3 consists of 15 residues. The CDR3 DNA sequence: TGTGCCACCAGTTCTCGGACAGGGTCTGGTGAAAAACTGTTTTTT. Its protein product is CATSSRTGSGEKLFF.

The genes are TRBV15 and TRBJ2-6; 10 nucleotides align to TRBD1. The V gene's germline CDR1 is LNHNV and CDR2 YYDKDF (reference sequence). V was clipped by 1 base and J by 2 bases; unmatched bases: 8. The CDR3 length is 19 residues. The CDR3 sequence: CATSRARQGARAGANVLTF. In nucleotides, the CDR3 is TGTGCCACCAGCAGAGCCAGACAGGGGGCGAGAGCTGGGGCCAACGTCCTGACTTTC.

The rearrangement joins TRBV29-1 to TRBJ1-5, with 9 bases identical to TRBD1. The CDR3 sequence is 13 residues long. CDR1 and CDR2 from the germline V gene are SQVTM and ANQGSEA. With V trimmed by 5 bases and J by 6 bases, 5 bases remained unmatched. The CDR3 loop is CSVKTGGGQPQHF. For the CDR3, the DNA is TGCAGCGTTAAAACAGGGGGCGGTCAGCCCCAGCATTTT.

The J gene is TRBJ2-1, the V gene TRBV6-5; TRBD1 aligns across 7 bases. The ends lost 10 bases at V and 7 bases at J; junction bases unmatched: 13. The CDR3 runs to 14 residues. Germline-derived CDR1 and CDR2 are MNHEY and SVGAGI. The CDR3 DNA reads TGTGCCACTTTCCTAGGGGGCAGTGGGAATGAGCAGTTCTTC. Translating it yields CATFLGGSGNEQFF.

The genes are TRBV12-3 or TRBV12-4 and TRBJ2-2; the D gene is possibly TRBD2 (5 bases). The CDR3 is 11 residues long. V was cut by 9 bases and J by 6 bases, with 8 bases left in between. CDR3 loop: CASRRAGELFF. CDR3 nucleotides: TGTGCCAGTAGGCGGGCCGGGGAGCTGTTTTTT.

The chain is built from TRBV11-2 and TRBJ2-5; TRBD2 is a possible D gene (6 bases). CDR1 is SGHAT and CDR2 is FQNNGV in the germline V gene. This CDR3 has 12 amino acids. Trimming shortened V by 8 bases and J by 4 bases, and 11 bases separated the two germline ends. The DNA for the CDR3 is TGTGCCAGCGGAGGGACGGGAGAGACCCAGTACTTC. This sequence encodes CASGGTGETQYF.

The chain employs TRBV6-1 and TRBJ2-1; 7 bases line up with TRBD1. In germline, CDR1 is MNHNS, CDR2 SASEGT. This CDR3 is built from 15 residues. After removal of 3 bases from V and 2 bases from J, the junction contained 4 bases not matched to a gene. The CDR3 is CASSEKGQAYNEQFF. In nucleotides, the CDR3 is TGTGCCAGCAGTGAGAAAGGACAGGCCTACAATGAGCAGTTCTTC.

The CDR3 loop is CASSFRQPNTEAFF. Here the CDR3 DNA reads TGTGCCAGCAGCTTTCGACAGCCGAACACTGAAGCTTTCTTT. The V call is TRBV7-8, the J call TRBJ1-1; D is perhaps TRBD1 (5 bases). From germline, CDR1 is SGHVS and CDR2 FQNEAQ. The V and J ends lost 3 bases and 1 base respectively, with 9 bases between them. The CDR3 has 14 amino acids.

The J gene is TRBJ1-6, the V gene TRBV19; tentative D call: TRBD1 (5 bases). V was pared by 5 bases and J by 6 bases, with 11 bases between. This CDR3 has 14 amino acids. CDR1 is LNHDA, CDR2 SQIVND, per germline (reference sequence). CDR3 nucleotide sequence: TGTGCCAGTAGTCCCAGGGTCGTTAATTCACCCCTCCACTTT. Protein: CASSPRVVNSPLHF.

The chain has TRBV27 and TRBJ1-1; D not certain. The CDR3 has 14 residues. V was cut by 5 bases and J by 1 base, with 11 bases left in between. Germline assignment: CDR1 MNHEY and CDR2 SMNVEV (reference sequence). The CDR3 reads CASSLNRPNTEAFF. In nucleotides, the CDR3 is TGTGCCAGCAGTCTGAACAGACCGAACACTGAAGCTTTCTTT.

The V and J genes are TRBV7-9 and TRBJ2-2; D unclear. This CDR3 comprises 15 residues. Germline CDR1 SEHNR, CDR2 FQNEAQ (reference sequence). V dropped 4 bases and J dropped 0 bases, with 9 bases sitting between them. In DNA, the CDR3 is TGTGCCAGCAGCTCCGTCGGGTCGAACACCGGGGAGCTGTTTTTT. Translating gives CASSSVGSNTGELFF.

The rearrangement uses TRBV2 and TRBJ1-4; D is unresolved. There are 14 residues in the CDR3. V lost 5 bases and J 0 bases, leaving 7 bases between the germline ends. The germline CDR1 and CDR2 sequences are SNHLY and FYNNEI. In DNA form, the CDR3 reads TGTGCCAGCAGTTACAGTGCAACTAATGAAAAACTGTTTTTT. Translation gives CASSYSATNEKLFF.

The V call is TRBV12-3 or TRBV12-4, the J call TRBJ1-1; D remains ambiguous. V was trimmed by 6 bases and J by 4 bases, leaving 12 bases between them. The CDR3 is made up of 13 amino acids. The CDR3 region has the DNA TGTGCCAGCAGCCTTCAACGAGTCACTGAAGCTTTCTTT. It encodes CASSLQRVTEAFF.

V and J are TRBV18 and TRBJ1-1; weak D call: TRBD1 (6 bases). Germline V gene lookup returns CDR1 KGHSH and CDR2 LQKENI. This CDR3 is 13 amino acids long. Trimming shortened V by 3 bases and J by 6 bases, and 11 bases separated the two germline ends. CDR3 sequence: CASSPKGVAEAFF. The CDR3 nucleotides read TGTGCCAGCTCACCGAAGGGGGTAGCTGAAGCTTTCTTT. Looking up the rest from reference TRBV18 and TRBJ1-1 gives the full variable domain: NAGVMQNPRHLVRRRGQEARLRCSPMKGHSHVYWYRQLPEEGLKFMVYLQKENIIDESGMPKERFSAEFPKEGPSILRIQQVVRGDSAAYFCASSPKGVAEAFFGQGTRLTVV.

The chain has TRBV19 and TRBJ1-2; D unclear. The germline V gene has CDR1 LNHDA and CDR2 SQIVND (reference sequence). This CDR3 is 13 amino acids long. The ends were cut back, 5 bases at V and 3 bases at J, with 10 bases in the middle. As DNA, the CDR3 is TGTGCCAGTAGTCCGGTCTTAGACTATGGCTACACCTTC. Protein sequence: CASSPVLDYGYTF.

The rearrangement links TRBV9 to TRBJ2-5; D ambiguous. Germline lookup yields CDR1 SGDLS and CDR2 YYNGEE. The CDR3 is made up of 15 amino acids. Trimming took off 0 bases at V and 2 bases at J, with 11 bases between the two ends. Here the CDR3 DNA reads TGTGCCAGCAGCGTAGCCCCAACAGTACAAGAGACCCAGTACTTC. Translation gives CASSVAPTVQETQYF.

This clone was picked up one time. The chain joins TRBV10-3 to TRBJ2-5; 11 bases agree with TRBD2. CDR1 is ENHRY, CDR2 SYGVKD, per germline. The V segment lost 2 bases and the J segment 6 bases; nucleotides outside the gene matches: 14. The CDR3 totals 18 residues. The CDR3 sequence: CAISEASASGGLGKTQYF. The CDR3, as DNA: TGTGCCATCAGTGAGGCGTCGGCTAGCGGGGGGCTCGGTAAGACCCAGTACTTC.

The chain recombines TRBV30 with TRBJ1-5, with D perhaps matching TRBD1 (5 bases). V was clipped by 0 bases and J by 3 bases, with 12 bases between them. Looked up from germline, CDR1 is GTSNPN and CDR2 is SVGIG (reference sequence). The CDR3 has 15 amino acids. The CDR3 DNA reads TGTGCCTGGAGTGTGTGGGGCACCGTCAATCAGCCCCAGCATTTT. Protein product: CAWSVWGTVNQPQHF. Combining the CDR3 with reference TRBV30 and TRBJ1-5 gives the whole variable domain SQTIHQWPATLVQPVGSPLSLECTVEGTSNPNLYWYRQAAGRGLQLLFYSVGIGQISSEVPQNLSASRPQDRQFILSSKKLLLSDSGFYLCAWSVWGTVNQPQHFGDGTRLSIL.